The 13 T cell receptor beta chains presented below share a single source sample, sequenced in a study of blood T cell repertoires in COVID-19. Here immunoSEQ multiplex PCR was the method, and the copy in TCRdb shows in-frame clones only, minus some. The sample carries about 190,000 clones, 78% recorded once. Sequencing input: peripheral blood. These receptors all come from a woman older than 75 with active or convalescent COVID-19.

V usage is TRBV18 and J usage is TRBJ1-3; perhaps TRBD1 as D (5 bases). This CDR3 contains 16 residues. Germline CDR1 and CDR2: KGHSH and LQKENI. V shed 2 bases and J shed 0 bases, with 11 bases lying between them. The CDR3 nucleotides are TGTGCCAGCTCACCATCTCAGGGCTCCTCTGGAAACACCATATATTTT. It specifies CASSPSQGSSGNTIYF.

This sequence joins TRBV4-2 and TRBJ1-5; perhaps TRBD1 as D (5 bases). Per the germline V gene, CDR1 is LGHNA and CDR2 is YNFKEQ. CDR3 length: 14 residues. V was cut by 5 bases and J by 1 base, with 9 bases left in between. The CDR3 DNA sequence: TGTGCCAGCAGCTTAGGGGAAAGCAATCAGCCCCAGCATTTT. Encoded protein: CASSLGESNQPQHF.

This clone has more than one count but fewer than ten. The CDR3 DNA follows: TGCGCCAGCAGCCAAGATTGGGGGGTAGCTTTCTTT. Translating it yields CASSQDWGVAFF. This chain uses TRBV4-3 with TRBJ1-1, with a weak D call TRBD1 (5 bases). Germline loops: CDR1 LGHNA, CDR2 YSLEER. The V end lost 0 bases, the J end lost 10 bases, and 9 bases lay between the germline ends. The CDR3 loop spans 12 amino acids.

The rearrangement joins TRBV19 to TRBJ1-5; the D gene is possibly TRBD1 (6 bases). Trimming took off 6 bases at V and 5 bases at J, with 11 bases between the two ends. CDR1 LNHDA and CDR2 SQIVND come from the germline V gene (reference sequence). This CDR3 has 13 amino acids. In nucleotides, the CDR3 is TGTGCCAGTAGAGGACAGATCCATCAGCCCCAGCATTTT. This gives the protein CASRGQIHQPQHF. The whole variable domain, remainder taken from reference TRBV19 and TRBJ1-5, is DGGITQSPKYLFRKEGQNVTLSCEQNLNHDAMYWYRQDPGQGLRLIYYSQIVNDFQKGDIAEGYSVSREKKESFPLTVTSAQKNPTAFYLCASRGQIHQPQHFGDGTRLSIL.

The rearrangement uses TRBV2 and TRBJ2-2; 7 positions match TRBD1. The CDR3 contains 15 residues. Per the germline V gene, CDR1 is SNHLY and CDR2 is FYNNEI. The ends lost 6 bases at V and 0 bases at J; junction bases unmatched: 4. The CDR3, as DNA: TGTGCCAGCAGCGGACAGGTCGCGAACACCGGGGAGCTGTTTTTT. Translating gives CASSGQVANTGELFF.

The CDR3 is CASSPSGDEQFF. For the CDR3, the DNA is TGTGCCAGCTCACCAAGCGGCGATGAGCAGTTCTTC. V gene TRBV18 combines with J gene TRBJ2-1; a possible D gene is TRBD2 (5 bases). CDR1 is KGHSH and CDR2 is LQKENI in the germline V gene. There are 12 residues in the CDR3. V gave up 2 bases and J gave up 8 bases, with 7 bases separating them.

The rearrangement uses TRBV15 and TRBJ1-2, with D possibly TRBD1 on 5 matching bases. CDR1 is LNHNV and CDR2 is YYDKDF in the germline V gene (reference sequence). Between the trimmed V and J ends, which lost 0 bases and 8 bases, there was a span of 22 bases. The CDR3 spans 17 residues. The DNA of the CDR3 is TGTGCCACCAGCAGAGATAACCCGACAGTAGCATCGCGGGGCTACACCTTC. Translated, it gives CATSRDNPTVASRGYTF.

The V call is TRBV5-1, the J call TRBJ2-7; perhaps TRBD2 as D (6 bases). The V end lost 2 bases, the J end lost 6 bases, and 18 bases lay between the germline ends. The CDR3 is 15 amino acids. The germline V gene has CDR1 SGHRS and CDR2 YFSETQ. Here the CDR3 DNA reads TGCGCCAGCAGCTTCCGGCGCGGGGAGGTAGGCGAGCAGTACTTC. This encodes CASSFRRGEVGEQYF.

V usage is TRBV19 and J usage is TRBJ1-4; D uncertain. V gave up 4 bases and J gave up 3 bases, with 15 bases separating them. CDR3 size: 16 residues. Germline CDR1 and CDR2: LNHDA and SQIVND (reference sequence). The CDR3 reads CASSTISRAANEKLFF. CDR3 nucleotides: TGTGCCAGTAGTACCATCTCGCGGGCTGCTAATGAAAAACTGTTTTTT.

The chain is built from TRBV5-1 and TRBJ1-3; the D is unclear. Germline lookup yields CDR1 SGHRS and CDR2 YFSETQ. This CDR3 has 15 residues. V was cut by 4 bases and J by 0 bases, with 11 bases left in between. CDR3 DNA: TGCGCCAGCAGCCCCACCGGGATCTCTGGAAACACCATATATTTT. Protein product: CASSPTGISGNTIYF.

This clone was recorded once. The chain employs TRBV14 and TRBJ2-1, with 12 bases matching TRBD2. The CDR3 runs 15 residues. Per the germline V gene, CDR1 is SGHDN and CDR2 is FVKESK. After removal of 7 bases from V and 9 bases from J, the junction contained 10 bases not matched to a gene. CDR3 sequence (DNA): TGTGCCAGCACAATGCTAGCGGGGGGGCCCGTTGAGCAGTTCTTC. This sequence encodes CASTMLAGGPVEQFF.

The CDR3 DNA sequence: TGTGCCAGCAGCACCAACAGTAATGAAAAACTGTTTTTT. Residues: CASSTNSNEKLFF. The rearrangement joins TRBV11-3 to TRBJ1-4, with D unclear. The V gene's germline CDR1 is SGHNT and CDR2 YENEEA. The germline V and J ends were trimmed by 5 bases and 4 bases, with 8 bases remaining between them. The CDR3 runs 13 residues.

CDR3: CASSVGRGGLRDTQYF. The CDR3 DNA sequence: TGTGCCAGCAGCGTAGGGCGGGGGGGCCTCAGAGATACGCAGTATTTT. V is TRBV9 and J is TRBJ2-3; 9 bases are shared with TRBD2. The V and J ends lost 0 bases and 5 bases, in that order; junction bases with no gene match: 7. Germline loops: CDR1 SGDLS, CDR2 YYNGEE. This CDR3 is 16 amino acids long.